Listed here is a single TCR beta chain. This record comes from a study of PD-L1 blockade in urothelial cancer. About the study: The authors examined blood 3 weeks (second dose) and 6 weeks after treatment start.

Specified time point: pretreatment peripheral blood. Clones were read by immunoSEQ multiplex PCR, and TCRdb kept only the in-frame ones, dropping some. The table records 68,000 or so clones, roughly 81% of them present only once. The TCR originated in a man aged 70-80 years with urothelial cancer. Here the sequenced sample was PBMCs, taken around atezolizumab (anti-PD-L1) treatment.

The CDR3, as DNA: TGTGCCAGCCTACAGCCCCCAGGCGGGGAGCTGTTTTTT. Protein product: CASLQPPGGELFF. The chain is built from TRBV6-1 and TRBJ2-2; D gene unclear. V was clipped by 8 bases and J by 7 bases, with 14 bases between them. This CDR3 is 13 amino acids long. Germline CDR1 and CDR2: MNHNS and SASEGT.